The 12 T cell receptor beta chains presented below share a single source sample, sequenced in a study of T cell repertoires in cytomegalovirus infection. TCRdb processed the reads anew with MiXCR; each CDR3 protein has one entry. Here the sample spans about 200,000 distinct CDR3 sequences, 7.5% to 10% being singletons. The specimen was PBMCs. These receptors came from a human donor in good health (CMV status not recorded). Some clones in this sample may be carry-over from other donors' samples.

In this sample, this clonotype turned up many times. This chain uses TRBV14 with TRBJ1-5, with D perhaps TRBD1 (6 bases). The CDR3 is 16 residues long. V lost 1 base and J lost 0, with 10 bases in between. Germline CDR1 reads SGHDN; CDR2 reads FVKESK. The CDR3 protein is CASSQAGEYSNQPQHF. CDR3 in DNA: TGTGCCAGCAGCCAAGCAGGGGAATATAGCAATCAGCCCCAGCATTTT. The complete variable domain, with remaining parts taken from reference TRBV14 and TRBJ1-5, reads EAGVTQFPSHSVIEKGQTVTLRCDPISGHDNLYWYRRVMGKEIKFLLHFVKESKQDESGMPNNRFLAERTGGTYSTLKVQPAELEDSGVYFCASSQAGEYSNQPQHFGDGTRLSIL.

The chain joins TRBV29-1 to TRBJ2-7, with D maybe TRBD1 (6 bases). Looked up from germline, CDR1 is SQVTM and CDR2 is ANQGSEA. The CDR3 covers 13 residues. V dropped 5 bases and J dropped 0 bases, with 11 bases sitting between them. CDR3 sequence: CSVQDSSSYEQYF. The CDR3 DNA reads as TGCAGCGTTCAGGACAGTAGCTCCTACGAGCAGTACTTC.

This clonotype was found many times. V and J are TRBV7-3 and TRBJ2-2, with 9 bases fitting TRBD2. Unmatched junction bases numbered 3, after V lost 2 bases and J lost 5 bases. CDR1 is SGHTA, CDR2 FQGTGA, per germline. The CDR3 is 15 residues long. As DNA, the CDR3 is TGTGCCAGCAGCTTAGCGGGAGGGAAGACCGGGGAGCTGTTTTTT. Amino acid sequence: CASSLAGGKTGELFF.

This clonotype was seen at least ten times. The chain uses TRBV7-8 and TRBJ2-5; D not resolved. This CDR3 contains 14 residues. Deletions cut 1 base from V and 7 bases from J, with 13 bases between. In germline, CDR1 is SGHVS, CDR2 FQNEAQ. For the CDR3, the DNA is TGTGCCAGCAGCTTAGATCAGACCCGCGCGACCCAGTACTTC. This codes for CASSLDQTRATQYF.

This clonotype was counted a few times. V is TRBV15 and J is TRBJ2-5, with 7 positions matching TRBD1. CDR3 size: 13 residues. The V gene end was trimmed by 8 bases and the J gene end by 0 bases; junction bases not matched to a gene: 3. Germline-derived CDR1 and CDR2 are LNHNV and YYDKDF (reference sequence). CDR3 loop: CATSDRNQETQYF. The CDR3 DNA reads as TGTGCCACCTCGGACAGGAACCAAGAGACCCAGTACTTC.

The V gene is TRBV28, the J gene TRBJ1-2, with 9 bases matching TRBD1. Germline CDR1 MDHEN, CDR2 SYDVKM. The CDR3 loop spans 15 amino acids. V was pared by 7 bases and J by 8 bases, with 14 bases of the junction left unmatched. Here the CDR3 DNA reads TGTGCCAGCAATGTATTCCTTACAGGGGGCAGAGGCTACACCTTC. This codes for CASNVFLTGGRGYTF.

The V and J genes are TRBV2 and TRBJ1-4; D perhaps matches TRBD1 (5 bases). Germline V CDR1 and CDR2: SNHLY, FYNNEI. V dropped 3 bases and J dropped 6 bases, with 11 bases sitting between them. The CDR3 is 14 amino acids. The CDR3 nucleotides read TGTGCCAGCAGTGACAACTGGGGGGATGAAAAACTGTTTTTT. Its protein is CASSDNWGDEKLFF.

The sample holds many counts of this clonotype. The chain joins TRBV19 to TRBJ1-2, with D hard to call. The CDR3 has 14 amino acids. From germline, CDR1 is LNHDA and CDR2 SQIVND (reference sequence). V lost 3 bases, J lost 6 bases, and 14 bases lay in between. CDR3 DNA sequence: TGTGCCAGTAGTATCCAAGCTGTTCAACATGGCTACACCTTC. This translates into CASSIQAVQHGYTF.

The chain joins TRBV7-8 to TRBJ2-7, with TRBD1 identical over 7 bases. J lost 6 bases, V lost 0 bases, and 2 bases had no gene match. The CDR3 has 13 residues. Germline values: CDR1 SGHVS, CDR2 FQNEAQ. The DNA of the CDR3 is TGTGCCAGCAGCTTAGCGACAGGGTTCGAGCAGTACTTC. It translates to CASSLATGFEQYF.

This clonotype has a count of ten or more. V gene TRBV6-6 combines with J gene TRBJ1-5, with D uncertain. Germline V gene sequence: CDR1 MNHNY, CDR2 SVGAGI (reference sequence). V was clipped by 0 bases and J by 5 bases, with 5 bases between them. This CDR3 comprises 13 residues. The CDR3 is CASSYSGDQPQHF. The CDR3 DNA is TGTGCCAGCAGTTACTCCGGGGATCAGCCCCAGCATTTT.

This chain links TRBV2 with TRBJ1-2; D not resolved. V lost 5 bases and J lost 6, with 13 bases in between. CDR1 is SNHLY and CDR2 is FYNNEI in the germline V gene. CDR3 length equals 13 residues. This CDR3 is CASSFPGRDGYTF. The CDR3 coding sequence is TGTGCCAGCAGTTTCCCGGGCCGAGATGGCTACACCTTC.

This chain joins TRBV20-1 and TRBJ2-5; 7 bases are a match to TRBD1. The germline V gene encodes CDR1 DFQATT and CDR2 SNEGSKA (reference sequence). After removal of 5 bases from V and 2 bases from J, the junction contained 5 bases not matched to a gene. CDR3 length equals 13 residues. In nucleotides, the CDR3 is TGCAGTGCTCGACAGGGTGCACAAGAGACCCAGTACTTC. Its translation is CSARQGAQETQYF.